The 13 T cell receptor beta chains below all came from one sample that was sequenced in a study of blood T cell repertoires in COVID-19. Assay: immunoSEQ multiplex PCR; the TCRdb copy retains only in-frame clones and omits some. The data show 380,000 or so clones, less than 90% seen once. Sequencing was done on a sample of peripheral blood. These receptors originate from a woman in her sixties or seventies with COVID-19, enrolled during active disease.

Worth noting for this clone: At the DNA level, this CDR3 is encoded by other sequences in the same sample as well. V is TRBV5-6 and J is TRBJ2-5; TRBD1 aligns across 8 bases. CDR1 and CDR2 from the germline V gene are SGHDT and YYEEEE. This CDR3 is 15 amino acids long. J lost 4 bases, V lost 0 bases, and 5 bases had no gene match. The CDR3 nucleotides read TGTGCCAGCAGCTTGGTGGCAGGGGGCCGAGAGACCCAGTACTTC. Protein: CASSLVAGGRETQYF.

The rearrangement joins TRBV5-1 to TRBJ2-7, with 7 bases lining up with TRBD2. The CDR3 loop spans 15 amino acids. The trim removed 3 bases at V and 2 bases at J, leaving 8 bases unmatched. CDR1 SGHRS and CDR2 YFSETQ come from the germline V gene. The CDR3 sequence: CASSSETSKAYEQYF. The CDR3, as DNA: TGCGCCAGCAGCTCGGAGACTAGCAAAGCCTACGAGCAGTACTTC.

The J gene is TRBJ1-2, the V gene TRBV29-1, with D unresolved. With 1 base removed from V and 6 bases from J, the gap between germline ends came to 6 bases. The germline gives CDR1 SQVTM, CDR2 ANQGSEA. The CDR3 contains 11 residues. The chain's CDR3 is CSVEAVDGYTF. As DNA, the CDR3 is TGCAGCGTTGAAGCAGTGGATGGCTACACCTTC.

This clone was recorded once. V usage is TRBV12-3 or TRBV12-4 and J usage is TRBJ2-7; D possibly corresponds to TRBD2 (5 bases). Deletions cut 6 bases from V and 6 bases from J, with 15 bases between. The CDR3 length is 13 residues. CDR3 sequence reads: CASRRSGMTEQYF. CDR3 in DNA: TGTGCCAGCAGACGTTCGGGGATGACCGAGCAGTACTTC.

This clone was counted once. V is TRBV11-1 and J is TRBJ1-2; 7 nucleotides agree with TRBD1. The junction had 4 bases not matched to a gene; V was cut back by 3 bases and J by 3 bases. The CDR3 length is 14 residues. Per the germline V gene, CDR1 is SGHAT and CDR2 is FQDESV (reference sequence). The CDR3 region has the DNA TGTGCCAGCAGCTTGTCAACAGGGGACTATGGCTACACCTTC. It is translated as CASSLSTGDYGYTF. The whole variable domain, remainder taken from reference TRBV11-1 and TRBJ1-2, is EAEVAQSPRYKITEKSQAVAFWCDPISGHATLYWYRQILGQGPELLVQFQDESVVDDSQLPKDRFSAERLKGVDSTLKIQPAELGDSAMYLCASSLSTGDYGYTFGSGTRLTVV.

This rearrangement joins TRBV6-2 or TRBV6-3 to TRBJ1-1, with D unclear. The germline gives CDR1 MNHEY, CDR2 SVGEGT. This CDR3 contains 13 residues. V was cut by 3 bases and J by 8 bases, with 13 bases left in between. CDR3 DNA sequence: TGTGCCAGCAGTTATTACCTGAGGGCAGAAGCTTTCTTT. The encoded protein is CASSYYLRAEAFF.

The chain links TRBV7-9 to TRBJ2-4; maybe TRBD1 (6 bases). There are 18 residues in the CDR3. The germline V gene encodes CDR1 SEHNR and CDR2 FQNEAQ (reference sequence). V gave up 5 bases and J gave up 0 bases, with 20 bases separating them. The CDR3 protein is CASSPLQGPTLAKNIQYF. DNA for the CDR3: TGTGCCAGCAGCCCCTTACAGGGACCGACCTTAGCCAAAAACATTCAGTACTTC.

This rearrangement joins TRBV15 to TRBJ2-1; unclear D gene. The CDR3 is 16 residues long. Germline CDR1 reads LNHNV; CDR2 reads YYDKDF (reference sequence). Trimming left V 0 bases short and J 0 bases short, with 9 bases between. The CDR3 DNA reads TGTGCCACCAGCAGAGAAACGGGTTCCTCCTACAATGAGCAGTTCTTC. Its protein product is CATSRETGSSYNEQFF.

This clone has only one observation. The V gene is TRBV27, the J gene TRBJ2-4, with D perhaps TRBD1 (6 bases). Germline V gene data show CDR1 as MNHEY and CDR2 as SMNVEV (reference sequence). The CDR3 consists of 15 residues. Trimming pared 6 bases from V and 2 bases from J, leaving 14 bases between. The CDR3 spells CASRGSGTTKNIQYF. CDR3 in DNA: TGTGCCAGCAGAGGCTCCGGGACAACCAAAAACATTCAGTACTTC.

J is TRBJ1-5 and V is TRBV10-3, with D maybe TRBD1 (5 bases). V was shortened by 8 bases and J by 7 bases, with 12 bases between the two germline ends. The V gene's germline CDR1 is ENHRY and CDR2 SYGVKD. This CDR3 has 12 residues. In nucleotides, the CDR3 is TGTGCCATCGGAATAACAGGACAGCCCCAGCATTTT. Encoded protein: CAIGITGQPQHF.

The genes are TRBV2 and TRBJ2-4; 7 bases map to TRBD2. J gave up 0 bases and V 4 bases, and 3 bases lay outside the gene matches. Germline V gives CDR1 SNHLY, CDR2 FYNNEI. This CDR3 comprises 15 residues. CDR3 sequence: CASSALAGAKNIQYF. CDR3 in DNA: TGTGCCAGCAGTGCCTTAGCGGGAGCCAAAAACATTCAGTACTTC. Full variable domain (rest looked up from reference TRBV2 and TRBJ2-4): EPEVTQTPSHQVTQMGQEVILRCVPISNHLYFYWYRQILGQKVEFLVSFYNNEISEKSEIFDDQFSVERPDGSNFTLKIRSTKLEDSAMYFCASSALAGAKNIQYFGAGTRLSVL.

This chain links TRBV10-2 with TRBJ2-2; 8 bases map to TRBD1. There are 14 residues in the CDR3. V lost 3 bases, J lost 12 bases, and 9 bases stayed unmatched. Germline assignment: CDR1 WSHSY and CDR2 SAAADI. In DNA, the CDR3 is TGCGCCAGCAGTGAACGGCAGGGGGCTGGGAAGCTGTTTTTT. As protein: CASSERQGAGKLFF.

This clone was observed a handful of times. The chain couples TRBV29-1 to TRBJ1-2, with TRBD1 matching over 7 bases. The CDR3 is made up of 12 amino acids. Germline assignment: CDR1 SQVTM and CDR2 ANQGSEA. V shed 6 bases and J 1 base; nucleotides not matched to a gene: 2. The CDR3 DNA is TGCAGCGTGGGGGACAGTAACTATGGCTACACCTTC. Translation gives CSVGDSNYGYTF.